The clone carrying this TCR beta chain was detected only once. Its specificity is not known. This specimen belongs to a study of blood T cells in healthy people across ages. Then a second PCR, running about 6 to 12 cycles, was carried out with a sample-barcoded 5' primer and a J-beta primer mix. A tag from a template-switch adaptor with 12 random nucleotides marked each cDNA molecule. One entry per CDR3 protein, called by TCRdb with MiXCR from the 5' RACE reads. The sample carries over 1,300,000 distinct CDR3 sequences, roughly 59% recorded once. Study-wide results and caveats: A roughly linear age-dependent decrease characterized TCR beta diversity per million T cells. Greater diversity and more naive CD4+ cells were seen in long-lived donors than in aged donors.

The donors, aged roughly 6 to 90, were healthy Caucasians from Russia. Unmatched junction bases numbered 7, after V lost 3 bases and J lost 6 bases. This CDR3 has 15 amino acids. The germline gives CDR1 LGHDT, CDR2 YNNKEL (reference sequence). The TCR comes from a man aged 18 to 30 in good health. The chain joins TRBV3-1 to TRBJ2-1; 8 bases line up with TRBD2. Sequenced sample: blood. The CDR3 DNA sequence: TGTGCCAGCAGCCAGGGGACTAGACTAGGCAATGAGCAGTTCTTC. Encoded protein: CASSQGTRLGNEQFF.